These 17 T cell receptor beta chains share one sample of origin, sequenced in a study of TIL therapy for anti-PD-1-resistant metastatic lung cancer. Time point indicated: pre-treatment sample, taken before nivolumab and TIL therapy. The immunoSEQ assay was v3. Produced via immunoSEQ multiplex PCR; TCRdb's table is partial and in-frame only. The sample lists tens of thousands of clones, around three quarters occurring once. The specimen was blood, collected at baseline. The receptors derive from a man aged 65 to 79 with non-small cell lung cancer.

The V call is TRBV21-1, the J call TRBJ1-1; the listed D gene, TRBD1, was not tested against the DNA. TRBV21-1 is a recognized pseudogene. The CDR3 is 13 amino acids. The CDR3 sequence is CASSFRLPRGAFF. In DNA, the CDR3 is TGTGCCAGCAGCTTTCGATTACCTAGGGGAGCTTTCTTT.

The chain couples TRBV5-4 to TRBJ2-7; TRBD2 aligns across 14 bases. Germline V gene lookup returns CDR1 SGHNT and CDR2 YYREEE (reference sequence). The CDR3 has 17 amino acids. V trimming: 4 bases; J trimming: 1 base; junction bases outside the gene matches: 7. CDR3 sequence: CASSPGTSGSGSYEQYF. CDR3 coding DNA: TGTGCCAGCAGCCCCGGGACTAGCGGGAGCGGATCCTACGAGCAGTACTTC.

This clone was counted a single time. J is TRBJ2-4 and V is TRBV7-9, with 10 bases lining up with TRBD1. CDR1 SEHNR and CDR2 FQNEAQ come from the germline V gene (reference sequence). V was clipped by 5 bases and J by 5 bases; unmatched bases: 6. The CDR3 extends over 15 amino acids. In DNA, the CDR3 is TGTGCCAGCAGCCTCGCCGGGACAGGGGAAAACATTCAGTACTTC. This codes for CASSLAGTGENIQYF.

This clone is a singleton in its sample. The chain joins TRBV5-1 to TRBJ2-3; either TRBD1 or TRBD2 may fit D (5 bases each). Trimming removed 5 bases at V and 0 bases at J, with 16 bases between. The CDR3 length is 16 residues. From germline, CDR1 is SGHRS and CDR2 YFSETQ. CDR3 sequence: CASSSGTPASTDTQYF. DNA for the CDR3: TGCGCCAGCAGTTCCGGGACGCCTGCTAGCACAGATACGCAGTATTTT.

The chain recombines TRBV5-3 with TRBJ2-3; TRBD2 might be the D (6 bases). TRBV5-3 is flagged as an ORF with uncertain function. The CDR3 consists of 9 residues. Trimming removed 10 bases at V and 12 bases at J, with 12 bases between. The chain's CDR3 is CAEVEGQYF. The CDR3 DNA sequence: TGTGCCGAGGTGGAGGGTCAGTATTTT.

This clone appeared a few times. The chain employs TRBV11-2 and TRBJ2-3; D remains unclear. Germline loops: CDR1 SGHAT, CDR2 FQNNGV. V shed 2 bases and J shed 4 bases, with 13 bases lying between them. The CDR3 has 15 amino acids. The CDR3 region has the DNA TGTGCCAGCAGCTTAACCCCGGGCAGATCAGATACGCAGTATTTT. Its protein product is CASSLTPGRSDTQYF.

This clone has more than one count but fewer than ten. The V call is TRBV11-2, the J call TRBJ2-7, with D unresolved. Trimming removed 10 bases from V and 0 bases from J, with 13 bases in between. The V gene's germline CDR1 is SGHAT and CDR2 FQNNGV. The CDR3 is made up of 13 amino acids. The DNA for the CDR3 is TGTGCCACCCTGAGCAGGTCCTCCTACGAGCAGTACTTC. This codes for CATLSRSSYEQYF.

This CDR3 is CASSLDRGAYEQYF. The CDR3 DNA follows: TGTGCCAGCAGCTTGGACAGGGGGGCCTACGAGCAGTACTTC. This chain connects TRBV7-2 to TRBJ2-7, with TRBD1 matching over 10 bases. V dropped 3 bases and J dropped 2; count of bases not matched to a gene: 1. The CDR3 length is 14 residues. Germline CDR1 reads SGHTA; CDR2 reads FQGNSA.

V is TRBV7-6 and J is TRBJ2-1; no definite D call. The length of the CDR3 is 15 residues. Germline V lookup: CDR1 SGHVS, CDR2 FNYEAQ. The germline V and J ends were trimmed by 0 bases and 0 bases, with 6 bases remaining between them. This chain's CDR3 is CASSLAYGSYNEQFF. The CDR3 coding sequence is TGTGCCAGCAGCTTAGCGTATGGCTCCTACAATGAGCAGTTCTTC.

This chain uses TRBV27 with TRBJ1-2; 7 nucleotides align to TRBD1. The V gene end was trimmed by 3 bases and the J gene end by 6 bases; junction bases not matched to a gene: 4. CDR3 size: 13 residues. Germline assignment: CDR1 MNHEY and CDR2 SMNVEV (reference sequence). In nucleotides, the CDR3 is TGTGCCAGCAGTTTTCGAGGGGGCAATGGCTACACCTTC. Amino acids: CASSFRGGNGYTF.

The chain uses TRBV9 and TRBJ2-7; no clear D gene. The CDR3 sequence is 12 residues long. Per germline, CDR1 SGDLS and CDR2 YYNGEE. V gave up 3 bases and J gave up 7 bases, with 11 bases separating them. This CDR3 is CASSGASWEQYF. Here the CDR3 DNA reads TGTGCCAGCAGCGGAGCAAGTTGGGAGCAGTACTTC.

V is TRBV30 and J is TRBJ1-6; D is ambiguous. Per the germline V gene, CDR1 is GTSNPN and CDR2 is SVGIG (reference sequence). V lost 4 bases, J lost 7 bases, and 11 bases lay in between. CDR3 length: 13 residues. Here the CDR3 DNA reads TGTGCCTGGACAGTTGGGCTGAATTCACCCCTCCACTTT. This sequence encodes CAWTVGLNSPLHF.

The chain has TRBV28 and TRBJ2-1; 9 nucleotides line up with TRBD2. V lost 2 bases to trimming and J lost 6 bases; unmatched junction nucleotides: 2. Germline V gene data show CDR1 as MDHEN and CDR2 as SYDVKM. This CDR3 has 14 amino acids. CDR3 nucleotides: TGTGCCAGCAGTTTAGCGGGAGGGGTCAATGAGCAGTTCTTC. Translating it yields CASSLAGGVNEQFF.

This clone appeared a few times. The V call is TRBV14, the J call TRBJ1-2; possibly TRBD1 for D (6 bases). Trimming took 0 bases from V and 7 from J, leaving 18 bases between them. The germline V gene has CDR1 SGHDN and CDR2 FVKESK. The CDR3 runs 16 residues. The CDR3 is CASSQDYPEQGFGYTF. CDR3 sequence (DNA): TGTGCCAGCAGCCAAGACTACCCTGAACAGGGATTTGGCTACACCTTC.

This rearrangement joins TRBV6-1 to TRBJ2-5, with 8 positions matching TRBD1. The CDR3 runs 16 residues. Germline CDR1 is MNHNS and CDR2 is SASEGT. J was trimmed by 2 bases and V by 4 bases; bases with no gene match: 9. CDR3 residues: CASSGSTGDKQETQYF. The CDR3 nucleotides read TGTGCCAGCAGTGGTTCGACAGGGGATAAGCAAGAGACCCAGTACTTC.

The rearrangement links TRBV7-2 to TRBJ2-5; D remains ambiguous. Per the germline V gene, CDR1 is SGHTA and CDR2 is FQGNSA. Trimming took 1 base from V and 4 from J, leaving 16 bases between them. This CDR3 comprises 16 residues. The CDR3 loop is CASSLGGGRNGETQYF. The CDR3 bases are TGTGCCAGCAGCTTAGGAGGTGGACGGAATGGAGAGACCCAGTACTTC.

The chain combines TRBV27 with TRBJ2-7; TRBD1 or TRBD2 may be the D gene (5 bases each). The CDR3 has 16 amino acids. Germline CDR1 is MNHEY and CDR2 is SMNVEV (reference sequence). Trimming left V 4 bases short and J 1 base short, with 17 bases between. The CDR3 loop reads CASSWGSPRGSYEQYF. CDR3 nucleotides: TGTGCCAGCAGTTGGGGGTCACCTCGAGGTTCCTACGAGCAGTACTTC.